This T cell receptor (beta chain) was sequenced in a study of T cell responses to AZD1222 COVID-19 vaccine. The germline gives CDR1 GTSNPN, CDR2 SVGIG (reference sequence). The CDR3 spans 15 residues. With V trimmed by 1 base and J by 0 bases, 5 bases remained unmatched. The assay was immunoSEQ multiplex PCR, and TCRdb's table has in-frame clones only and misses some. The sample lists about 130,000 clones, 75% to 90% occurring once. The chain recombines TRBV30 with TRBJ1-1; TRBD1 matches 7 bases. The TCR comes from an adult in good health. Material: peripheral blood, obtained on day 0 of AZD1222 vaccination. CDR3 sequence (DNA): TGTGCCTGGAGTGGATGGGACAGATTGAACACTGAAGCTTTCTTT. Its protein product is CAWSGWDRLNTEAFF.